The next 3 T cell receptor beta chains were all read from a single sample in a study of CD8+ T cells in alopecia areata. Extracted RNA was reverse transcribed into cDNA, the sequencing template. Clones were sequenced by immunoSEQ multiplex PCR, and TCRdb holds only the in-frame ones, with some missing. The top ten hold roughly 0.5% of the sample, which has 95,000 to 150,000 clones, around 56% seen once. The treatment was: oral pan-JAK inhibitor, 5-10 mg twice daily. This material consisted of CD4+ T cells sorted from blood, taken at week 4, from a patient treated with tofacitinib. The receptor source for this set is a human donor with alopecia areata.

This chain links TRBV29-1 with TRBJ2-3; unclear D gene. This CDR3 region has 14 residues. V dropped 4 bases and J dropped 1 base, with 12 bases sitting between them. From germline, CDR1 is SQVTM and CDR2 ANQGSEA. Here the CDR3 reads CSVARDGGTDTQYF. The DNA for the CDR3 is TGCAGCGTTGCTAGGGATGGAGGCACAGATACGCAGTATTTT.

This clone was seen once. The DNA for the CDR3 is TGTGCCAGCAGCTTAACCCCGGGACTAGTGACAGATACGCAGTATTTT. This gives the protein CASSLTPGLVTDTQYF. The rearrangement links TRBV7-3 to TRBJ2-3; TRBD2 aligns across 8 bases. Germline loops: CDR1 SGHTA, CDR2 FQGTGA. The trim removed 0 bases at V and 3 bases at J, leaving 5 bases unmatched. This CDR3 has 16 amino acids. Full variable domain (outside the CDR3, taken from reference TRBV7-3 and TRBJ2-3): GAGVSQTPSNKVTEKGKYVELRCDPISGHTALYWYRQSLGQGPEFLIYFQGTGAADDSGLPNDRFFAVRPEGSVSTLKIQRTERGDSAVYLCASSLTPGLVTDTQYFGPGTRLTVL.

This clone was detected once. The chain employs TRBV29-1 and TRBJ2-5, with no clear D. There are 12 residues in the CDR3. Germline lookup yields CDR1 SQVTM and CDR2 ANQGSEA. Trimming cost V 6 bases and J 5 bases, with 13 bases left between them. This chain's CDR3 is CSVLDLGETQYF. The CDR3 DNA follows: TGCAGCGTCCTAGACCTGGGCGAGACCCAGTACTTC.